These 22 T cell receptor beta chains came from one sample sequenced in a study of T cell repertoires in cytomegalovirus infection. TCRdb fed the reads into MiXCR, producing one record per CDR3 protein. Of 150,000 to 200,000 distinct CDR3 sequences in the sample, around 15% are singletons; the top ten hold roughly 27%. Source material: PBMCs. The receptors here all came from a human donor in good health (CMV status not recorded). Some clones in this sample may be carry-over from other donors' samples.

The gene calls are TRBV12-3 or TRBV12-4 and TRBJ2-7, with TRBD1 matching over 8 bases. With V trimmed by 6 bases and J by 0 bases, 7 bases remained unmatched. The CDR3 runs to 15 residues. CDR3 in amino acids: CASRSGQGSSYEQYF. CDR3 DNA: TGTGCCAGCAGATCAGGACAGGGAAGCTCCTACGAGCAGTACTTC.

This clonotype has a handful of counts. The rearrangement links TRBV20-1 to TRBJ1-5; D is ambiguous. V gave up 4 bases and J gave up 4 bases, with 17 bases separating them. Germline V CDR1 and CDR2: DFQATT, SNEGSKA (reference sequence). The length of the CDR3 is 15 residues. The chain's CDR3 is CSAILSGGSNQPQHF. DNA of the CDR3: TGCAGTGCTATTCTATCGGGCGGGAGTAATCAGCCCCAGCATTTT.

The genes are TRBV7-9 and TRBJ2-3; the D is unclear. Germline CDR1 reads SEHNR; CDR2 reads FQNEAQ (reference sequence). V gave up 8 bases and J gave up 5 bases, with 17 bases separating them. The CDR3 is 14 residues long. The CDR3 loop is CASETGGAGDTQYF. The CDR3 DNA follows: TGTGCCAGCGAAACGGGTGGAGCAGGAGATACGCAGTATTTT.

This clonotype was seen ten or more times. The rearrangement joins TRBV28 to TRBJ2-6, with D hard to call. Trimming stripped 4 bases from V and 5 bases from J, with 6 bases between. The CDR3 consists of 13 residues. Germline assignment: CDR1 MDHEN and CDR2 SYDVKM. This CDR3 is CASSWVRANVLTF. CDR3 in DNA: TGTGCCAGCAGTTGGGTCCGGGCCAACGTCCTGACTTTC.

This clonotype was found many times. The CDR3 here is CASSLSGANVLTF. Written as DNA, the CDR3 is TGTGCCAGCAGCTTATCTGGGGCCAACGTCCTGACTTTC. The chain employs TRBV11-2 and TRBJ2-6; D is undetermined. Germline assignment: CDR1 SGHAT and CDR2 FQNNGV. This CDR3 is 13 amino acids long. Trimming pared 2 bases from V and 1 base from J, leaving 0 bases between.

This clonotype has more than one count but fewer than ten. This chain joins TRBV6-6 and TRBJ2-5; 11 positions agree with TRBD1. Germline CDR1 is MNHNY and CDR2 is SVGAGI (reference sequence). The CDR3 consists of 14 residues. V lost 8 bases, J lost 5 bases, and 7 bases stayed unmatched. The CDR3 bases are TGTGCCAGCTCTTGGACAGGGGGCGGGGAGACCCAGTACTTC. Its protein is CASSWTGGGETQYF.

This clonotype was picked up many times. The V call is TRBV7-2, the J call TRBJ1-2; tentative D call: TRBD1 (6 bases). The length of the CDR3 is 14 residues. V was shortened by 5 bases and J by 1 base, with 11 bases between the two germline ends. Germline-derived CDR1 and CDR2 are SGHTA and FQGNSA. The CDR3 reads CASSPQGYNYGYTF. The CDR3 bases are TGTGCCAGCAGCCCACAGGGATATAACTATGGCTACACCTTC. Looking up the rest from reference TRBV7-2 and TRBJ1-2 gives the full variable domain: GAGVSQSPSNKVTEKGKDVELRCDPISGHTALYWYRQSLGQGLEFLIYFQGNSAPDKSGLPSDRFSAERTGGSVSTLTIQRTQQEDSAVYLCASSPQGYNYGYTFGSGTRLTVV.

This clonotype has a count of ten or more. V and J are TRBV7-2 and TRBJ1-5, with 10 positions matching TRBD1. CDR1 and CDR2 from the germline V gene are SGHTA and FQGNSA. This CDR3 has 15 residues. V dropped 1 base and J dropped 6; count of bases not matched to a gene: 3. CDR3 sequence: CASSLEGTGVQPQHF. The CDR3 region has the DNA TGTGCCAGCAGCTTAGAAGGGACAGGGGTTCAGCCCCAGCATTTT. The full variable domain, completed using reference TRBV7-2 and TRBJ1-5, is GAGVSQSPSNKVTEKGKDVELRCDPISGHTALYWYRQSLGQGLEFLIYFQGNSAPDKSGLPSDRFSAERTGGSVSTLTIQRTQQEDSAVYLCASSLEGTGVQPQHFGDGTRLSIL.

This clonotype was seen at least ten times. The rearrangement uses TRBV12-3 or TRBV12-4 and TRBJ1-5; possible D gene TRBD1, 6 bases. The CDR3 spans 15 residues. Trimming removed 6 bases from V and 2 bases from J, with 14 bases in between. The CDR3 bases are TGTGCCAGCAGATCCAGGGGAAAGGGCAATCAGCCCCAGCATTTT. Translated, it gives CASRSRGKGNQPQHF.

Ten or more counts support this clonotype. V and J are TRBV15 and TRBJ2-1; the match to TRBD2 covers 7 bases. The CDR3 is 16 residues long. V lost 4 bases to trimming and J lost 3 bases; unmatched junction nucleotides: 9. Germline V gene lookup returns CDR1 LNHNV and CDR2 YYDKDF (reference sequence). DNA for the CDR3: TGTGCCACCAGCACCCAGCCCGCTAGCGGCTACAATGAGCAGTTCTTC. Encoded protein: CATSTQPASGYNEQFF.

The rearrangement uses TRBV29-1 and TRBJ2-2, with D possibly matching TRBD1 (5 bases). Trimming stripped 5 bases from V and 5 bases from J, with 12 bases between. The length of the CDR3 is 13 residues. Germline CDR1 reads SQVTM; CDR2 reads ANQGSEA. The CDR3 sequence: CSVQPRGTGELFF. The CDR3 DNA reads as TGCAGCGTTCAACCTAGGGGAACCGGGGAGCTGTTTTTT.

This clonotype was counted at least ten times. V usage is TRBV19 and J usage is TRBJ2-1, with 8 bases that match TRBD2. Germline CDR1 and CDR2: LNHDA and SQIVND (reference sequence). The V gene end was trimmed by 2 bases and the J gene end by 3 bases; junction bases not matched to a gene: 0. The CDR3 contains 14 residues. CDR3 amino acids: CASSILAGYNEQFF. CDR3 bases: TGTGCCAGTAGTATACTAGCGGGCTACAATGAGCAGTTCTTC.

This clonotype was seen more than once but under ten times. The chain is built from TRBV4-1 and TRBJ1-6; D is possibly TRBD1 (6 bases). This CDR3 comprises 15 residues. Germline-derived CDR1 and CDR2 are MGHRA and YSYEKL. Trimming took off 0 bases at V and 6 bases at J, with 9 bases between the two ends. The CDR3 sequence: CASSQDGGRNSPLHF. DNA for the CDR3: TGCGCCAGCAGCCAAGACGGGGGGCGTAATTCACCCCTCCACTTT.

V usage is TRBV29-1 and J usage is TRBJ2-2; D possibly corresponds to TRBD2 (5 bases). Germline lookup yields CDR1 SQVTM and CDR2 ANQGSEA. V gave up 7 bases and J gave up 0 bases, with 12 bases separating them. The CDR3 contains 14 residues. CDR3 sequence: CSGAMRANTGELFF. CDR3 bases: TGCAGCGGCGCGATGAGGGCGAACACCGGGGAGCTGTTTTTT.

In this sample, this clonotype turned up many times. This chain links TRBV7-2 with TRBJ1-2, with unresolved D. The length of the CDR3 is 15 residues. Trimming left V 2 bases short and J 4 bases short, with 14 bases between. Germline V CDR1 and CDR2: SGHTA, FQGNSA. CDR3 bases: TGTGCCAGCAGCTTATCTCTACAGAGCCTCTATGGCTACACCTTC. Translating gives CASSLSLQSLYGYTF. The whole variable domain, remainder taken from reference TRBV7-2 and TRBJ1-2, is GAGVSQSPSNKVTEKGKDVELRCDPISGHTALYWYRQSLGQGLEFLIYFQGNSAPDKSGLPSDRFSAERTGGSVSTLTIQRTQQEDSAVYLCASSLSLQSLYGYTFGSGTRLTVV.

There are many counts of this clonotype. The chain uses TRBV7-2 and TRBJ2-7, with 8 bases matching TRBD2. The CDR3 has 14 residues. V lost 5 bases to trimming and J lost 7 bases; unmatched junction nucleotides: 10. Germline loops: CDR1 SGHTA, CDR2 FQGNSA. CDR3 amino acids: CASSTLAGTWEQYF. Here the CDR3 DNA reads TGTGCCAGCAGCACCCTAGCGGGTACATGGGAGCAGTACTTC.

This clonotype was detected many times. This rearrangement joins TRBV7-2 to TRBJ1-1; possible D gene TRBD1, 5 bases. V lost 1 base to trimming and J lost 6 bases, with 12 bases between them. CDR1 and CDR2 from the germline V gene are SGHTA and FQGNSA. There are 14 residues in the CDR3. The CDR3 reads CASSLETVGAEAFF. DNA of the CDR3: TGTGCCAGCAGCTTAGAGACAGTTGGGGCTGAAGCTTTCTTT.

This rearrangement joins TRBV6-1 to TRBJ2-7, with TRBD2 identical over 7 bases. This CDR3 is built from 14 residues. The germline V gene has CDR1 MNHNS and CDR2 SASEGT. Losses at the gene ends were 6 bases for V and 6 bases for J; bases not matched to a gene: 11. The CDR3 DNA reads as TGTGCCAGCAGAACCGGGACTAAAGTTTCCGAGCAGTACTTC. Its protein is CASRTGTKVSEQYF.

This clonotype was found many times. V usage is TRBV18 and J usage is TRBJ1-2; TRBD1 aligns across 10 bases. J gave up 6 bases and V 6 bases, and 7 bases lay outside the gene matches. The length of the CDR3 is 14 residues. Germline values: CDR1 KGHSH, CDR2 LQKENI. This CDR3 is CASSRSGTGDGYTF. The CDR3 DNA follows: TGTGCCAGCTCTCGTTCCGGGACAGGGGATGGCTACACCTTC.

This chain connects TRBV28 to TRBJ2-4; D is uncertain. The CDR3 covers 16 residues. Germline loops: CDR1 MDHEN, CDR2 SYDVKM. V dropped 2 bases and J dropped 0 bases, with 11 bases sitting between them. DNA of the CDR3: TGTGCCAGCAGTTTACTGGACCGAAAAGCCAAAAACATTCAGTACTTC. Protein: CASSLLDRKAKNIQYF.

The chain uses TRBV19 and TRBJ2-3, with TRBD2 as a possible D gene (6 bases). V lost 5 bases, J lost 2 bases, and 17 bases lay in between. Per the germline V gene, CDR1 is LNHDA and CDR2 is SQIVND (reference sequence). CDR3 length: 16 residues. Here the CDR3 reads CASSRIRDSDTDTQYF. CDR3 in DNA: TGTGCCAGTAGTCGAATCCGGGACTCCGACACAGATACGCAGTATTTT.

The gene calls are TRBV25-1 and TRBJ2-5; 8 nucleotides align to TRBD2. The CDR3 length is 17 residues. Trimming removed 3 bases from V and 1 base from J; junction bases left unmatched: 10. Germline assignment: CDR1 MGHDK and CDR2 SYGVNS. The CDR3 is CASSDQKRELLQETQYF. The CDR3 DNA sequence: TGTGCCAGCAGTGACCAAAAGCGGGAGTTACTCCAAGAGACCCAGTACTTC.